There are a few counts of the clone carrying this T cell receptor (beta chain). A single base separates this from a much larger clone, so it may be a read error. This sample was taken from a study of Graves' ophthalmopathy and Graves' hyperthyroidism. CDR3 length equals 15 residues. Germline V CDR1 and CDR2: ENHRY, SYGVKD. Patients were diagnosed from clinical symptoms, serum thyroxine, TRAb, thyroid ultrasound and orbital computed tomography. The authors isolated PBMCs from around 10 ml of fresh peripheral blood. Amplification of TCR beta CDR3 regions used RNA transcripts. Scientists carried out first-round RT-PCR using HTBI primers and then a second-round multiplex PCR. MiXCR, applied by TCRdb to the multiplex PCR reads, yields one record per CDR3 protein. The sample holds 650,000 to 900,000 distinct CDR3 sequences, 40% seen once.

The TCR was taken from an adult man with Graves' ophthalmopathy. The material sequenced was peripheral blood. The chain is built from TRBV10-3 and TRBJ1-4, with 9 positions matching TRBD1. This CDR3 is CASSDPGQGGEKLFF. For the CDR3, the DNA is TGTGCCAGCAGTGACCCGGGACAGGGCGGAGAAAAACTGTTTTTT.